This note documents a single T cell receptor beta chain sequence. What it binds is not known. Assay used: immunoSEQ multiplex PCR; TCRdb lists only in-frame clones, some missing. This sample has approximately 180,000 clones; roughly 87% occur once, and the top ten carry around 3%. This entry belongs to a study of T cell responses to AZD1222 COVID-19 vaccine. Study-level points and caveats: Seropositive status at baseline applied to only 5 to 7 AZD1222 recipients.

The TCR comes from an adult in good health. The material was peripheral blood, obtained on day 0 of AZD1222 vaccination.

Written as DNA, the CDR3 is TGCGCCAGCAGCAGGCCGTACGATGAGCAGTTCTTC. Translation gives CASSRPYDEQFF. This chain links TRBV4-1 with TRBJ2-1; D is uncertain. The CDR3 covers 12 residues. Per germline, CDR1 MGHRA and CDR2 YSYEKL. Between the trimmed V and J ends, which lost 5 bases and 8 bases, there was a span of 10 bases.